The entry below describes one T cell receptor beta chain. Its antigen is currently unknown. Method: immunoSEQ multiplex PCR; TCRdb's copy keeps in-frame clones and lacks some. Here the sample spans about 350,000 clones, about 85% being singletons. These data come from a study of Ad26.COV2.S vaccination and SARS-CoV-2 variants. Whole-study context: Once or twice, 56 days apart, Ad26.COV2.S was delivered intramuscularly. Overall study findings and caveats: In vaccinated individuals, spike-specific CD8+ and CD4+ T cell responses reportedly displayed substantial breadth. Non-spike TCR breadth did not differ much between vaccine and placebo recipients.

CDR1 MNHNS and CDR2 SASEGT come from the germline V gene. The V gene lost 3 bases and the J gene lost 0 bases, with 9 bases spanning the gap. The CDR3 is made up of 16 amino acids. Stated treatment: around 19 received Ad26.COV2.S at low or high dose, single or two shots; 5 received placebo; per-sample allocation not given. The study sampled participants on day 63 after the first vaccine or placebo injection. Ad26 vector vaccine expressed Wuhan-strain SARS-CoV-2 spike. This sample comprised peripheral blood, obtained in a trial of Ad26.COV2.S vaccine versus placebo. The V and J genes are TRBV6-1 and TRBJ2-6; D unclear. This TCR derives from a person aged 18-65 years who received the Ad26.COV2.S COVID-19 vaccine or a placebo. The CDR3 DNA reads as TGTGCCAGCAGTGAGGTGGCGCTCTCTGGGGCCAACGTCCTGACTTTC. Residues: CASSEVALSGANVLTF.